A single sample gave rise to the 13 T cell receptor beta chains below, sequenced in a study of metastatic and nonmetastatic thyroid tumors. The entire patient cohort was treatment-naive prior to thyroid surgery. TCRdb re-clonotyped the PCR reads through MiXCR. This table has about 93,000 clones, roughly 13% appearing once. The specimen was blood. The receptors stem from a female donor with papillary thyroid cancer or a benign thyroid nodule (not recorded which). Some clones in this sample may be carry-over from other donors' samples.

This clone was recorded at least ten times. The chain couples TRBV3-1 to TRBJ2-4; tentatively, D is TRBD1 or TRBD2 (5 bases each). Germline loops: CDR1 LGHDT, CDR2 YNNKEL (reference sequence). V was shortened by 5 bases and J by 6 bases, with 17 bases between the two germline ends. This CDR3 is built from 15 residues. CDR3 loop: CASSYRTRGLNIQYF. The CDR3 DNA follows: TGTGCCAGCAGCTATCGGACTCGGGGCCTAAACATTCAGTACTTC.

Regarding this clone: A clone one base away is much larger, so this may be a read error. The chain carries TRBV9 and TRBJ2-5, with TRBD1 matching 9 bases. This CDR3 region has 14 residues. The ends lost 4 bases at V and 5 bases at J; junction bases unmatched: 6. Germline V gene data show CDR1 as SGDLS and CDR2 as YYNGEE. CDR3 protein: CASSPRTGDETQYF. The CDR3 DNA follows: TGTGCCAGCAGCCCGAGGACAGGGGACGAGACCCAGTACTTC.

The sample holds many counts of this clone. The chain carries TRBV28 and TRBJ1-2; TRBD1 aligns across 12 bases. Per germline, CDR1 MDHEN and CDR2 SYDVKM. Unmatched junction bases numbered 6, after V lost 5 bases and J lost 5 bases. The CDR3 contains 15 residues. The CDR3 nucleotides read TGTGCCAGCAGTCACGGGACAGGGGGCGGGTATGGCTACACCTTC. Translated, it gives CASSHGTGGGYGYTF.

At least ten counts were recorded for this clone. This chain connects TRBV9 to TRBJ1-3; D is possibly TRBD1 (5 bases). V was trimmed by 0 bases and J by 0 bases, leaving 10 bases between them. The germline CDR1 and CDR2 sequences are SGDLS and YYNGEE. CDR3 length equals 16 residues. The CDR3 region has the DNA TGTGCCAGCAGCGTAGCCTGGGACCCCTCTGGAAACACCATATATTTT. It yields the protein CASSVAWDPSGNTIYF.

This clone was observed at least ten times. The gene calls are TRBV28 and TRBJ1-5, with 8 bases that match TRBD1. Germline CDR1 MDHEN, CDR2 SYDVKM. The CDR3 loop spans 15 amino acids. Unmatched junction bases numbered 7, after V lost 5 bases and J lost 4 bases. This CDR3 is CASSSTGGGNQPQHF. In DNA form, the CDR3 reads TGTGCCAGCAGTAGTACAGGGGGGGGGAATCAGCCCCAGCATTTT.

The DNA of the CDR3 is TGTGCCAGCAGCGTCGCGACAGGTGGTAGCAATCAGCCCCAGCATTTT. This encodes CASSVATGGSNQPQHF. V is TRBV7-2 and J is TRBJ1-5; TRBD1 is a possible D gene (6 bases). Trimming took off 5 bases at V and 0 bases at J, with 14 bases between the two ends. The length of the CDR3 is 16 residues. Germline V CDR1 and CDR2: SGHTA, FQGNSA.

This clone was found many times. This sequence joins TRBV5-5 and TRBJ1-1; a weak D match, TRBD1 (5 bases). Deletions cut 4 bases from V and 7 bases from J, with 23 bases between. This CDR3 contains 16 residues. CDR1 and CDR2 from the germline V gene are SGHKS and YYEKEE (reference sequence). CDR3 region: CASSPISGPAGGEAFF. The DNA of the CDR3 is TGTGCCAGCAGCCCAATTTCGGGACCGGCTGGAGGTGAAGCTTTCTTT.

This clone was counted at least ten times. This sequence joins TRBV11-2 and TRBJ2-3; D is perhaps TRBD2 (6 bases). With 5 bases removed from V and 4 bases from J, the gap between germline ends came to 16 bases. The CDR3 contains 15 residues. Germline CDR1 SGHAT, CDR2 FQNNGV. The CDR3 spells CASSNQPSGADTQYF. The CDR3, as DNA: TGTGCCAGCAGCAACCAACCGTCGGGGGCAGATACGCAGTATTTT. The whole variable domain, remainder taken from reference TRBV11-2 and TRBJ2-3, is EAGVAQSPRYKIIEKRQSVAFWCNPISGHATLYWYQQILGQGPKLLIQFQNNGVVDDSQLPKDRFSAERLKGVDSTLKIQPAKLEDSAVYLCASSNQPSGADTQYFGPGTRLTVL.

This clone was seen a handful of times. The chain recombines TRBV9 with TRBJ2-5, with 7 positions matching TRBD2. This CDR3 is 16 amino acids long. The germline gives CDR1 SGDLS, CDR2 YYNGEE. Unmatched junction bases numbered 14, after V lost 0 bases and J lost 9 bases. CDR3 nucleotide sequence: TGTGCCAGCAGCGTAGCGGGGGGAGGAACCGGGGAGCCCCAGTACTTC. Its translation: CASSVAGGGTGEPQYF.

This clone was seen at least ten times. V gene TRBV6-2 or TRBV6-3 combines with J gene TRBJ2-5, with D maybe TRBD1 (5 bases). The CDR3 is 13 amino acids. Germline assignment: CDR1 MNHEY and CDR2 SVGEGT. V shed 7 bases and J shed 4 bases, with 13 bases lying between them. The CDR3 DNA sequence: TGTGCCAGCATAGGGGCTGGCCGAGAGACCCAGTACTTC. Translating gives CASIGAGRETQYF.

This clone was found many times. J is TRBJ1-2 and V is TRBV11-1, with TRBD1 matching 7 bases. This CDR3 region has 16 residues. The germline V gene encodes CDR1 SGHAT and CDR2 FQDESV (reference sequence). V dropped 0 bases and J dropped 4; count of bases not matched to a gene: 8. The CDR3 region has the DNA TGTGCCAGCAGCTTAGCGCAGTCACCAGGGGGCTATGGCTACACCTTC. This translates into CASSLAQSPGGYGYTF.

The chain carries TRBV2 and TRBJ1-1, with a weak D call TRBD1 (6 bases). This CDR3 has 14 amino acids. CDR1 is SNHLY, CDR2 FYNNEI, per germline. The V end lost 3 bases, the J end lost 1 base, and 9 bases lay between the germline ends. CDR3 in DNA: TGTGCCAGCAGTGACAGGGGTTCGAACACTGAAGCTTTCTTT. Protein sequence: CASSDRGSNTEAFF.

The rearrangement joins TRBV5-1 to TRBJ2-7; 11 positions match TRBD2. The germline V gene has CDR1 SGHRS and CDR2 YFSETQ. CDR3 length equals 14 residues. V shed 1 base and J 4 bases; nucleotides not matched to a gene: 1. The CDR3 coding sequence is TGCGCCAGCAGCTTGACTAGCGGGAGTTACGAGCAGTACGTC. Its translation is CASSLTSGSYEQYV.